The clone carrying this TCR beta chain occurred a few times. TCRdb reprocessed the PCR reads with MiXCR, giving one entry per CDR3 protein. The sample carries 16,000 or so distinct CDR3 sequences, 44% recorded once. These data are taken from a study of tumor-infiltrating lymphocytes in oesophageal squamous cell carcinoma. Germline V gene data show CDR1 as SGHTA and CDR2 as FQGNSA. CDR3 size: 14 residues. V lost 6 bases to trimming and J lost 8 bases; unmatched junction nucleotides: 7. This clonotype was obtained from a female donor with esophageal squamous cell carcinoma. The genes are TRBV7-2 and TRBJ2-1, with TRBD1 identical over 10 bases. The sequenced sample was blood. The CDR3 DNA reads TGTGCCAGCAGACCCGGGACAGGGGCCGATGAGCAGTTCTTC. The encoded protein is CASRPGTGADEQFF.